Below are 8 T cell receptor beta chains sequenced from a single sample in a study of shared clonotypes between healthy human individuals. The protocol was immunoSEQ multiplex PCR, while the TCRdb copy is restricted to in-frame clones and leaves out a portion. The top ten hold about 11% of the sample, which has about 490,000 clones, around 73% seen once. Sequencing was carried out using PBMCs. The receptors were sampled from a woman in her thirties or forties in good health. Some clones in this sample may be carry-over from other donors' samples.

The sample holds a few counts of this clone. This chain uses TRBV10-2 with TRBJ2-2; TRBD2 aligns across 7 bases. The length of the CDR3 is 15 residues. With 6 bases clipped from V and 0 bases from J, the junction kept 4 bases outside the gene matches. Germline assignment: CDR1 WSHSY and CDR2 SAAADI. CDR3 loop: CASRTAGTNTGELFF. As DNA, the CDR3 is TGCGCCAGCAGGACAGCGGGGACGAACACCGGGGAGCTGTTTTTT.

The rearrangement links TRBV2 to TRBJ2-1; perhaps TRBD1 as D (6 bases). This CDR3 is built from 13 residues. The germline gives CDR1 SNHLY, CDR2 FYNNEI. V was pared by 6 bases and J by 8 bases, with 14 bases between. The DNA for the CDR3 is TGTGCCAGCAGCGCCAACAGGGTCGATGAGCAGTTCTTC. Its translation: CASSANRVDEQFF.

This clone occurred a few times. The rearrangement joins TRBV29-1 to TRBJ2-1; D may be TRBD1 (5 bases). The length of the CDR3 is 12 residues. Per germline, CDR1 SQVTM and CDR2 ANQGSEA. The V end lost 4 bases, the J end lost 12 bases, and 16 bases lay between the germline ends. CDR3 sequence: CSVGFGAQGQFF. The CDR3 nucleotides read TGCAGCGTTGGGTTTGGAGCCCAGGGGCAGTTCTTC.

The V and J genes are TRBV10-3 and TRBJ1-1, with 9 bases fitting TRBD1. This CDR3 region has 15 residues. Germline trimming cut 3 bases from V and 7 bases from J; bases unmatched to any gene: 9. Germline lookup yields CDR1 ENHRY and CDR2 SYGVKD. The CDR3 DNA reads TGTGCCATCAGTGACCGGGACAGGGAGGGCGGTGAAGCTTTCTTT. It is translated as CAISDRDREGGEAFF.

At least ten counts were recorded for this clone. This chain links TRBV19 with TRBJ2-3; no firm D call. The CDR3 contains 14 residues. The V end lost 3 bases, the J end lost 2 bases, and 9 bases lay between the germline ends. The germline V gene has CDR1 LNHDA and CDR2 SQIVND (reference sequence). The CDR3: CASSITADTDTQYF. Here the CDR3 DNA reads TGTGCCAGTAGTATTACGGCTGACACAGATACGCAGTATTTT.

Points on this clone: It may be a read error: a sequence one base away is much more abundant. This chain uses TRBV7-2 with TRBJ2-1; 11 bases agree with TRBD2. The CDR3 sequence is 18 residues long. Looked up from germline, CDR1 is SGHTA and CDR2 is FQGNSA. After removal of 2 bases from V and 0 bases from J, the junction contained 6 bases not matched to a gene. CDR3 nucleotides: TGTGCCAGCAGCTTACGGGCCACTAGCGGGAGCTCCTACAATGAGCAGTTCTTC. It specifies CASSLRATSGSSYNEQFF.

The rearrangement uses TRBV15 and TRBJ1-2; maybe TRBD1 (5 bases). V lost 3 bases and J lost 4, with 9 bases in between. CDR1 LNHNV and CDR2 YYDKDF come from the germline V gene (reference sequence). The CDR3 sequence is 13 residues long. The DNA for the CDR3 is TGTGCCACCAGCAGGAAGAGGGGCTATGGCTACACCTTC. Translated: CATSRKRGYGYTF.

V gene TRBV11-1 combines with J gene TRBJ2-5; the D gene is possibly TRBD1 (5 bases). Deletions cut 1 base from V and 5 bases from J, with 11 bases between. This CDR3 contains 14 residues. The germline V gene has CDR1 SGHAT and CDR2 FQDESV (reference sequence). The CDR3 region is CASSLVYRSETQYF. The CDR3 bases are TGTGCCAGCAGCTTAGTTTACAGGAGCGAGACCCAGTACTTC.